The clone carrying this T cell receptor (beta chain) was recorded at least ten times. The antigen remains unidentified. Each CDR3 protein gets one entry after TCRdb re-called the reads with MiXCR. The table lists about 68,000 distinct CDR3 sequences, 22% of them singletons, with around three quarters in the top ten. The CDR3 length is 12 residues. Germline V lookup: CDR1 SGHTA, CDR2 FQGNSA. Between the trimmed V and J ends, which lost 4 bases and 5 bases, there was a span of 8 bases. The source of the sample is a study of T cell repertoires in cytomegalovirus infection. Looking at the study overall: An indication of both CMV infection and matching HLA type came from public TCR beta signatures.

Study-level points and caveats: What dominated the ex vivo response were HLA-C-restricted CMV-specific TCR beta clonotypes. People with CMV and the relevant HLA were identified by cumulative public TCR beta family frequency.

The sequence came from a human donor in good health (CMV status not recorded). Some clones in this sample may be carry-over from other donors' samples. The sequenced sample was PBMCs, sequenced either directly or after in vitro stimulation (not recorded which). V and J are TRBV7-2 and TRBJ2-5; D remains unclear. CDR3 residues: CASSSYGETQYF. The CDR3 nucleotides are TGTGCCAGCAGCTCTTACGGGGAGACCCAGTACTTC.